The 26 T cell receptor beta chains reported below all come from one sample, sequenced in a study of graft-versus-host responses after intestinal transplantation. Assay used: immunoSEQ multiplex PCR; TCRdb lists only in-frame clones, some missing. The sample includes 12,000 or so clones, more than 70% of them seen just once. The sample was PBMCs, taken about 490 days after intestinal transplant. Receptor source: a human patient who received an intestinal transplant, so some T cells may come from the graft donor.

V usage is TRBV10-2 and J usage is TRBJ2-3; D might be TRBD1 (6 bases). V gave up 3 bases and J gave up 4 bases, with 17 bases separating them. Germline loops: CDR1 WSHSY, CDR2 SAAADI. This CDR3 contains 16 residues. For the CDR3, the DNA is TGCGCCAGCAGTGATTCCGGGACAAACGTAGCAGATACGCAGTATTTT. This codes for CASSDSGTNVADTQYF.

The chain links TRBV10-3 to TRBJ1-2; unclear D gene. CDR1 and CDR2 (germline): ENHRY, SYGVKD. The CDR3 has 12 residues. Trimming left V 10 bases short and J 8 bases short, with 17 bases between. CDR3 nucleotide sequence: TGTGCCACCAATGGTGGTGACCGGGGCTACACCTTC. The encoded protein is CATNGGDRGYTF.

This clone was observed a handful of times. This chain joins TRBV9 and TRBJ2-1, with TRBD2 matching over 14 bases. Unmatched junction bases numbered 3, after V lost 3 bases and J lost 1 base. Germline CDR1 is SGDLS and CDR2 is YYNGEE. The CDR3 length is 17 residues. The CDR3, as DNA: TGTGCCAGCAGCGCCGGGACTAGCGGGGGTTCCTACAATGAGCAGTTCTTC. Amino acids: CASSAGTSGGSYNEQFF.

This clone was seen once. This sequence joins TRBV28 and TRBJ2-7, with D possibly TRBD1 on 5 matching bases. Germline CDR1 reads MDHEN; CDR2 reads SYDVKM. CDR3 length: 15 amino acids. The V gene lost 2 bases and the J gene lost 2 bases, with 13 bases spanning the gap. CDR3 DNA: TGTGCCAGCAGTTTACGCTCCCCAGGGACCTACGAGCAGTACTTC. It specifies CASSLRSPGTYEQYF. The full variable domain, its missing parts supplied by reference TRBV28 and TRBJ2-7, is DVKVTQSSRYLVKRTGEKVFLECVQDMDHENMFWYRQDPGLGLRLIYFSYDVKMKEKGDIPEGYSVSREKKERFSLILESASTNQTSMYLCASSLRSPGTYEQYFGPGTRLTVT.

The chain links TRBV5-1 to TRBJ2-2, with 9 bases aligning to TRBD1. Trimming took 3 bases from V and 5 from J; bases not matched to a gene: 5. Germline CDR1 and CDR2: SGHRS and YFSETQ. This CDR3 region has 15 residues. CDR3 sequence reads: CASSSAGTGTGELFF. In DNA form, the CDR3 reads TGCGCCAGCAGCTCTGCCGGGACAGGGACCGGGGAGCTGTTTTTT.

V and J are TRBV15 and TRBJ2-3, with a tentative D call TRBD2 (6 bases). Trimming removed 7 bases at V and 6 bases at J, with 14 bases between. The length of the CDR3 is 13 residues. Germline CDR1 LNHNV, CDR2 YYDKDF (reference sequence). Here the CDR3 reads CATTGTYRDTQYF. The CDR3 bases are TGTGCCACCACAGGGACTTACCGGGATACGCAGTATTTT. The complete variable domain, with remaining parts taken from reference TRBV15 and TRBJ2-3, reads DAMVIQNPRYQVTQFGKPVTLSCSQTLNHNVMYWYQQKSSQAPKLLFHYYDKDFNNEADTPDNFQSRRPNTSFCFLDIRSPGLGDTAMYLCATTGTYRDTQYFGPGTRLTVL.

This clone was observed a few times. The chain combines TRBV11-2 with TRBJ1-5; no clear D gene. Looked up from germline, CDR1 is SGHAT and CDR2 is FQNNGV. Trimming removed 5 bases from V and 6 bases from J, with 14 bases in between. The CDR3 totals 14 residues. As DNA, the CDR3 is TGTGCCAGCAGCCCCGACCCCCGGGGTCAGCCCCAGCATTTT. Protein: CASSPDPRGQPQHF.

The chain links TRBV19 to TRBJ2-3; a weak D match, TRBD1 (6 bases). CDR3 length: 16 amino acids. V dropped 4 bases and J dropped 2 bases, with 16 bases sitting between them. Germline CDR1 LNHDA, CDR2 SQIVND (reference sequence). CDR3 nucleotide sequence: TGTGCCAGTAGTAATCTGGGGGCGACCTCCACAGATACGCAGTATTTT. It specifies CASSNLGATSTDTQYF.

The V call is TRBV30, the J call TRBJ2-2; D not resolved. The length of the CDR3 is 12 residues. Trimming removed 4 bases at V and 1 base at J, with 4 bases between. CDR1 GTSNPN and CDR2 SVGIG come from the germline V gene (reference sequence). In DNA, the CDR3 is TGTGCCTGGACCGAGAACACCGGGGAGCTGTTTTTT. It translates to CAWTENTGELFF. Supplemented by reference TRBV30 and TRBJ2-2, the full variable domain reads SQTIHQWPATLVQPVGSPLSLECTVEGTSNPNLYWYRQAAGRGLQLLFYSVGIGQISSEVPQNLSASRPQDRQFILSSKKLLLSDSGFYLCAWTENTGELFFGEGSRLTVL.

The chain recombines TRBV4-2 with TRBJ2-7; D assignment may be TRBD1 or TRBD2 (6 bases each). In germline, CDR1 is LGHNA, CDR2 YNFKEQ. CDR3 length: 15 amino acids. V was trimmed by 0 bases and J by 2 bases, leaving 11 bases between them. CDR3 sequence (DNA): TGTGCCAGCAGCCAAGATATGGGGGGCCCCTACGAGCAGTACTTC. As protein: CASSQDMGGPYEQYF.

V usage is TRBV4-2 and J usage is TRBJ1-6, with D perhaps matching TRBD1 (6 bases). CDR1 and CDR2 from the germline V gene are LGHNA and YNFKEQ. This CDR3 has 16 residues. Trimming left V 1 base short and J 10 bases short, with 17 bases between. The CDR3 DNA reads TGTGCCAGCAGCCAAGTGGGGGGCATGGAAGGATCACCCCTCCACTTT. This gives the protein CASSQVGGMEGSPLHF.

The V gene is TRBV5-5, the J gene TRBJ2-7, with TRBD2 matching over 8 bases. This CDR3 contains 15 residues. V gave up 4 bases and J gave up 6 bases; unmatched junction bases: 12. Per the germline V gene, CDR1 is SGHKS and CDR2 is YYEKEE (reference sequence). CDR3 nucleotide sequence: TGTGCCAGCAGCGGCTCGGCCAGCGGGAGTCCCGAGCAGTACTTC. Protein: CASSGSASGSPEQYF.

The chain combines TRBV5-1 with TRBJ2-3, with TRBD1 matching 9 bases. Germline CDR1 is SGHRS and CDR2 is YFSETQ. There are 16 residues in the CDR3. Trimming removed 5 bases from V and 2 bases from J; junction bases left unmatched: 9. The CDR3 loop reads CASRGAIQGATDTQYF. The CDR3 region has the DNA TGCGCCAGCAGAGGGGCGATACAGGGGGCCACAGATACGCAGTATTTT. Filled out from reference TRBV5-1 and TRBJ2-3, the complete variable domain reads KAGVTQTPRYLIKTRGQQVTLSCSPISGHRSVSWYQQTPGQGLQFLFEYFSETQRNKGNFPGRFSGRQFSNSRSEMNVSTLELGDSALYLCASRGAIQGATDTQYFGPGTRLTVL.

The V and J genes are TRBV6-5 and TRBJ2-3; no reliable D call. Trimming left V 0 bases short and J 8 bases short, with 18 bases between. The V gene's germline CDR1 is MNHEY and CDR2 SVGAGI. This CDR3 contains 16 residues. CDR3 sequence reads: CASSYSSSRTASTQYF. As DNA, the CDR3 is TGTGCCAGCAGTTACTCGAGTTCGCGGACCGCATCTACGCAGTATTTT.

The rearrangement joins TRBV6-1 to TRBJ2-7; TRBD1 agrees at 9 bases. V shed 6 bases, J shed 2 bases, and the junction held 5 bases outside the gene matches. Germline V lookup: CDR1 MNHNS, CDR2 SASEGT. The CDR3 runs 14 residues. The CDR3 reads CASSQGQGTYEQYF. DNA for the CDR3: TGTGCCAGCAGCCAAGGACAGGGGACCTACGAGCAGTACTTC.

This chain joins TRBV10-1 and TRBJ1-2; D perhaps matches TRBD1 (5 bases). The CDR3 consists of 13 residues. In germline, CDR1 is WNHNN, CDR2 SYGVQD (reference sequence). V lost 2 bases and J 5 bases, leaving 9 bases between the germline ends. The CDR3 DNA follows: TGCGCCAGCAGTGAGCAGGGCTGGTATGGCTACACCTTC. Translating gives CASSEQGWYGYTF.

This chain joins TRBV30 and TRBJ1-5, with a tentative D call TRBD1 (5 bases). Germline V lookup: CDR1 GTSNPN, CDR2 SVGIG (reference sequence). The CDR3 length is 14 residues. Trimming took off 0 bases at V and 6 bases at J, with 12 bases between the two ends. This CDR3 is CAWSVSNGGQPQHF. CDR3 sequence (DNA): TGTGCCTGGAGTGTTTCCAACGGGGGTCAGCCCCAGCATTTT.

DNA of the CDR3: TGTGCCAGCAGCTCTAGCGGGAGCGGAGAGACCCAGTACTTC. It translates to CASSSSGSGETQYF. The chain couples TRBV7-3 to TRBJ2-5, with 10 positions matching TRBD2. Per the germline V gene, CDR1 is SGHTA and CDR2 is FQGTGA. Trimming took 4 bases from V and 4 from J; bases not matched to a gene: 3. This CDR3 has 14 amino acids.

The chain couples TRBV7-9 to TRBJ1-6; TRBD1 matches 10 bases. Germline-derived CDR1 and CDR2 are SEHNR and FQNEAQ (reference sequence). Trimming removed 5 bases from V and 7 bases from J; junction bases left unmatched: 5. CDR3 length equals 15 residues. The CDR3 sequence is CASSVGQGLNSPLHF. In DNA, the CDR3 is TGTGCCAGCAGCGTGGGACAGGGGTTGAATTCACCCCTCCACTTT.

The J gene is TRBJ1-1, the V gene TRBV11-3; maybe TRBD1 (6 bases). The CDR3 contains 15 residues. The ends were cut back, 3 bases at V and 4 bases at J, with 15 bases in the middle. Germline assignment: CDR1 SGHNT and CDR2 YENEEA. The CDR3: CASSLGTGSGTEAFF. The CDR3 DNA reads as TGTGCCAGCAGCTTGGGAACAGGGAGCGGCACTGAAGCTTTCTTT.

This chain links TRBV10-3 with TRBJ2-1, with 8 bases identical to TRBD1. Per germline, CDR1 ENHRY and CDR2 SYGVKD. V shed 3 bases and J 8 bases; nucleotides not matched to a gene: 15. CDR3 length: 17 amino acids. Here the CDR3 reads CAISEPQGVDRGDEQFF. The CDR3 DNA follows: TGTGCCATCAGTGAACCCCAGGGGGTTGACAGGGGTGATGAGCAGTTCTTC.

This clone was picked up one time. The V gene is TRBV19, the J gene TRBJ2-1; D gene uncertain. The CDR3 spans 16 residues. V was clipped by 7 bases and J by 0 bases, with 16 bases between them. CDR1 is LNHDA and CDR2 is SQIVND in the germline V gene (reference sequence). This CDR3 is CASIPRYTGSYNEQFF. The CDR3 region has the DNA TGTGCCAGTATTCCTAGGTACACTGGCTCCTACAATGAGCAGTTCTTC.

This clone was counted once. The chain is built from TRBV6-4 and TRBJ2-7; 12 bases map to TRBD2. The better agreement between TRBJ2-5 and the DNA end casts doubt on the J call. Germline V gene sequence: CDR1 MRHNA, CDR2 SNTAGT. The CDR3 extends over 15 amino acids. CDR3 sequence (DNA): TGTGCCAGCAGCCGACTAGCGGGGGCCCAAGAGACCCAGTACTTC. It specifies CASSRLAGAQETQYF.

This chain uses TRBV5-4 with TRBJ2-2; 8 nucleotides line up with TRBD1. With V trimmed by 4 bases and J by 3 bases, 5 bases remained unmatched. The CDR3 has 15 amino acids. Germline V gene data show CDR1 as SGHNT and CDR2 as YYREEE (reference sequence). The CDR3 nucleotides read TGTGCCAGCAGCCCAGGGGGCGCTGACACCGGGGAGCTGTTTTTT. Its protein is CASSPGGADTGELFF.

J is TRBJ2-5 and V is TRBV19, with D maybe TRBD2 (5 bases). V lost 5 bases to trimming and J lost 5 bases, with 18 bases between them. CDR1 is LNHDA, CDR2 SQIVND, per germline (reference sequence). CDR3 length: 15 amino acids. The CDR3 is CASSLTNSVSETQYF. CDR3 nucleotides: TGTGCCAGTAGTCTTACTAATAGCGTTTCCGAGACCCAGTACTTC.

The count of this clone is one. One end of the junction fails to match germline, which may point to a read error. This chain connects TRBV6-5 to TRBJ2-1; TRBD2 is a possible D gene (6 bases). The CDR3 covers 13 residues. Germline assignment: CDR1 MNHEY and CDR2 SVGAGI. CDR3 bases: TGTGCCAGCAGTTACCCGGGGCACGGGACTTTGGTCTTC. It yields the protein CASSYPGHGTLVF.